This entry lists 2 T cell receptor beta chains sequenced from one sample in a study of type 1 regulatory T cells. The antigens these receptors bind are not known. From the reads, TCRdb called clonotypes with MiXCR, one entry per CDR3 protein. Of tens of thousands of distinct CDR3 sequences listed, approximately 47% are singletons. The sample taken for sequencing was cultured non-Tr1 T cells, either the whole culture or a sorted T cell fraction (not recorded which). The source of these receptors is a human donor in good health.

The J gene is TRBJ1-5, the V gene TRBV29-1; unclear D gene. The germline V and J ends were trimmed by 4 bases and 11 bases, with 9 bases remaining between them. Germline V gene lookup returns CDR1 SQVTM and CDR2 ANQGSEA. The CDR3 runs 10 residues. CDR3 amino acids: CSVGHPAQHF. DNA of the CDR3: TGCAGCGTTGGACATCCAGCCCAGCATTTT.

The J gene is TRBJ2-3, the V gene TRBV9, with no clear D. V shed 2 bases and J shed 5 bases, with 6 bases lying between them. CDR1 and CDR2 from the germline V gene are SGDLS and YYNGEE. This CDR3 has 12 amino acids. Here the CDR3 reads CASSVDGDTQYF. The CDR3 coding sequence is TGTGCCAGCAGCGTTGATGGAGATACGCAGTATTTT. Together with reference TRBV9 and TRBJ2-3, the CDR3 gives the full variable domain: DSGVTQTPKHLITATGQRVTLRCSPRSGDLSVYWYQQSLDQGLQFLIQYYNGEERAKGNILERFSAQQFPDLHSELNLSSLELGDSALYFCASSVDGDTQYFGPGTRLTVL.